This T cell receptor beta chain was sequenced for a study of monozygotic twins with inflammatory bowel disease. The CDR3 covers 12 residues. The germline V gene has CDR1 SNHLY and CDR2 FYNNEI. The authors drew approximately 2.4 ml of blood from each donor. TCRdb reprocessed the 5' RACE reads; each CDR3 protein has one entry and no DNA is given. The sample table sets out 160,000 or so distinct CDR3 sequences. Concerning this clonotype: Its antigen is currently unknown.

Notes on the study in general: Researchers reported no repertoire similarity difference between concordant and discordant twins, possibly from limited power.

Sequencing was done on a sample of blood. The source is a human donor with ulcerative colitis or Crohn's disease, or a healthy co-twin of an affected twin (not recorded which). The V gene is TRBV2, the J gene TRBJ2-1. CDR3 sequence reads: CASRDSYNEQFF.